These T cell receptor beta chains were read from a single sample in a study of blood T cell repertoires in COVID-19. Here immunoSEQ multiplex PCR was the method, and the copy in TCRdb shows in-frame clones only, minus some. The table shows around 240,000 clones, with 83% occurring only once. Sequencing input: peripheral blood. The receptor source for this set is a woman between 45 and 60 years old with acute or convalescent COVID-19. Both conserved end residues are part of each CDR3. Each record gives: J gene, V gene, clone size, D gene, CDR3 length, CDR3 protein, CDR3 DNA. A D gene is named only where the DNA matches it firmly. Size tells how often a clone was seen (once, few, many) or the class of an expanded clone, and some rows leave it out.

j_call: TRBJ1-5
v_call: TRBV6-4
clone_size: -
d_call: -
cdr3_length: 13
cdr3_aa: CASGRTSNQPQHF
cdr3_nt: TGTGCCAGCGGAAGGACAAGCAATCAGCCCCAGCATTTT

j_call: TRBJ2-7
v_call: TRBV7-9
clone_size: -
d_call: TRBD2
cdr3_length: 15
cdr3_aa: CASSRQSSGIYEQYF
cdr3_nt: TGTGCCAGCAGCCGGCAGTCTAGCGGAATCTACGAGCAGTACTTC

j_call: TRBJ1-2
v_call: TRBV7-2
clone_size: -
d_call: -
cdr3_length: 14
cdr3_aa: CASSLALTGGGYTF
cdr3_nt: TGTGCCAGCAGCTTAGCGCTAACAGGCGGAGGCTACACCTTC

j_call: TRBJ1-6
v_call: TRBV3-1/TRBV3-2
clone_size: -
d_call: -
cdr3_length: 13
cdr3_aa: CASSQDPGLALHF
cdr3_nt: TGTGCCAGCAGCCAAGATCCCGGGTTGGCCCTCCACTTT

j_call: TRBJ2-3
v_call: TRBV3-1/TRBV3-2
clone_size: -
d_call: -
cdr3_length: 15
cdr3_aa: CASSRTAYGTDTQYF
cdr3_nt: TGTGCCAGCAGCCGGACAGCCTACGGGACAGATACGCAGTATTTT

j_call: TRBJ2-1
v_call: TRBV7-9
clone_size: -
d_call: -
cdr3_length: 13
cdr3_aa: CASSLGSNNEQFF
cdr3_nt: TGTGCCAGCAGCTTGGGCTCCAACAATGAGCAGTTCTTC

j_call: TRBJ2-2
v_call: TRBV3-1/TRBV3-2
clone_size: -
d_call: -
cdr3_length: 15
cdr3_aa: CASRQGSVRDGELFF
cdr3_nt: TGTGCCAGCAGACAGGGATCCGTCCGGGACGGGGAGCTGTTTTTT

j_call: TRBJ1-4
v_call: TRBV19
clone_size: -
d_call: -
cdr3_length: 13
cdr3_aa: CASQDRLHEKLFF
cdr3_nt: TGTGCCAGCCAGGATCGGCTACATGAAAAACTGTTTTTT

j_call: TRBJ2-3
v_call: TRBV5-1
clone_size: -
d_call: -
cdr3_length: 15
cdr3_aa: CASSLGGKVTDTQYF
cdr3_nt: TGCGCCAGCAGCTTAGGGGGAAAAGTTACAGATACGCAGTATTTT

j_call: TRBJ2-3
v_call: TRBV5-4
clone_size: -
d_call: -
cdr3_length: 15
cdr3_aa: CASSLAPGFTDTQYF
cdr3_nt: TGTGCCAGCAGCTTGGCGCCAGGTTTCACAGATACGCAGTATTTT

j_call: TRBJ1-4
v_call: TRBV18
clone_size: few
d_call: TRBD1
cdr3_length: 16
cdr3_aa: CASSPETGGAGEKLFF
cdr3_nt: TGTGCCAGCTCACCGGAGACAGGGGGCGCGGGTGAAAAACTGTTTTTT

j_call: TRBJ2-5
v_call: TRBV3-1/TRBV3-2
clone_size: -
d_call: TRBD2
cdr3_length: 18
cdr3_aa: CASSQHRLAGGVQETQYF
cdr3_nt: TGTGCCAGCAGCCAACATAGACTAGCGGGGGGGGTACAAGAGACCCAGTACTTC

j_call: TRBJ1-5
v_call: TRBV30
clone_size: few
d_call: TRBD1
cdr3_length: 16
cdr3_aa: CAWTPFGQGARQPQHF
cdr3_nt: TGTGCCTGGACACCCTTCGGACAGGGGGCAAGACAGCCCCAGCATTTT

j_call: TRBJ2-5
v_call: TRBV19
clone_size: once
d_call: -
cdr3_length: 16
cdr3_aa: CASSMSHAGNGETQYF
cdr3_nt: TGTGCCAGTAGTATGAGTCACGCAGGGAACGGCGAGACCCAGTACTTC

j_call: TRBJ2-2
v_call: TRBV18
clone_size: -
d_call: -
cdr3_length: 17
cdr3_aa: CASSPVKGFANTGELFF
cdr3_nt: TGTGCCAGCTCACCCGTGAAGGGGTTCGCGAACACCGGGGAGCTGTTTTTT

j_call: TRBJ1-3
v_call: TRBV9
clone_size: -
d_call: -
cdr3_length: 15
cdr3_aa: CASSVEGVSGNTIYF
cdr3_nt: TGTGCCAGCAGCGTAGAGGGGGTGTCTGGAAACACCATATATTTT

j_call: TRBJ2-7
v_call: TRBV3-1/TRBV3-2
clone_size: -
d_call: TRBD1
cdr3_length: 15
cdr3_aa: CASSQAGQGLYEQYF
cdr3_nt: TGTGCCAGCAGCCAAGCAGGACAGGGTCTCTACGAGCAGTACTTC

j_call: TRBJ2-7
v_call: TRBV6-5
clone_size: -
d_call: TRBD2
cdr3_length: 15
cdr3_aa: CASSRTSGSSYEQYF
cdr3_nt: TGTGCCAGCAGTAGGACTAGCGGGAGCTCCTACGAGCAGTACTTC

j_call: TRBJ2-3
v_call: TRBV6-5
clone_size: -
d_call: TRBD1
cdr3_length: 13
cdr3_aa: CASTRGLADTQYF
cdr3_nt: TGTGCCAGCACCAGGGGGCTGGCAGATACGCAGTATTTT

j_call: TRBJ1-4
v_call: TRBV7-6
clone_size: -
d_call: TRBD1
cdr3_length: 14
cdr3_aa: CASSGRDRGEKLFF
cdr3_nt: TGTGCCAGCAGCGGCCGGGACAGGGGTGAAAAACTGTTTTTT

j_call: TRBJ2-5
v_call: TRBV28
clone_size: -
d_call: -
cdr3_length: 14
cdr3_aa: CASSFAGEGETQYF
cdr3_nt: TGTGCCAGCAGCTTTGCGGGTGAGGGAGAGACCCAGTACTTC

j_call: TRBJ1-5
v_call: TRBV7-2
clone_size: -
d_call: -
cdr3_length: 17
cdr3_aa: CASSLVLGGAGNQPQHF
cdr3_nt: TGTGCCAGCAGCTTAGTTCTGGGAGGGGCAGGCAATCAGCCCCAGCATTTT

j_call: TRBJ2-3
v_call: TRBV27
clone_size: once
d_call: -
cdr3_length: 15
cdr3_aa: CASSLWGLRTDTQYF
cdr3_nt: TGTGCCAGCAGTTTGTGGGGGCTGCGCACAGATACGCAGTATTTT

j_call: TRBJ2-2
v_call: TRBV3-1/TRBV3-2
clone_size: -
d_call: -
cdr3_length: 15
cdr3_aa: CASSSWDFNTGELFF
cdr3_nt: TGTGCCAGCAGCTCCTGGGACTTTAACACCGGGGAGCTGTTTTTT

j_call: TRBJ2-7
v_call: TRBV7-2
clone_size: -
d_call: TRBD2
cdr3_length: 18
cdr3_aa: CASSVFTSGSSVLDEQYF
cdr3_nt: TGTGCCAGCAGCGTGTTCACTAGCGGGAGTTCCGTCCTCGACGAGCAGTACTTC

j_call: TRBJ2-3
v_call: TRBV5-1
clone_size: -
d_call: TRBD1
cdr3_length: 15
cdr3_aa: CASSAGQGYADTQYF
cdr3_nt: TGCGCCAGCAGCGCGGGACAGGGATACGCAGATACGCAGTATTTT

j_call: TRBJ2-1
v_call: TRBV19
clone_size: -
d_call: TRBD2
cdr3_length: 17
cdr3_aa: CASSSQRTSGTYNEQFF
cdr3_nt: TGTGCCAGTAGTTCCCAACGGACTAGCGGGACGTACAATGAGCAGTTCTTC

j_call: TRBJ2-7
v_call: TRBV28
clone_size: -
d_call: -
cdr3_length: 15
cdr3_aa: CASSLYMGAPYEQYF
cdr3_nt: TGTGCCAGCAGTTTATATATGGGGGCTCCCTACGAGCAGTACTTC

j_call: TRBJ1-6
v_call: TRBV5-6
clone_size: -
d_call: -
cdr3_length: 14
cdr3_aa: CASSPLRGNSPLHF
cdr3_nt: TGTGCCAGCAGCCCCCTCAGGGGTAATTCACCCCTCCACTTT

j_call: TRBJ2-7
v_call: TRBV19
clone_size: -
d_call: -
cdr3_length: 15
cdr3_aa: CASSIGIRGSYEQYF
cdr3_nt: TGTGCCAGTAGTATAGGGATAAGGGGCTCCTACGAGCAGTACTTC

j_call: TRBJ1-5
v_call: TRBV6-2/TRBV6-3
clone_size: -
d_call: -
cdr3_length: 13
cdr3_aa: CASSNSHSGPQHF
cdr3_nt: TGTGCCAGCAGTAATAGTCACTCCGGGCCCCAGCATTTT